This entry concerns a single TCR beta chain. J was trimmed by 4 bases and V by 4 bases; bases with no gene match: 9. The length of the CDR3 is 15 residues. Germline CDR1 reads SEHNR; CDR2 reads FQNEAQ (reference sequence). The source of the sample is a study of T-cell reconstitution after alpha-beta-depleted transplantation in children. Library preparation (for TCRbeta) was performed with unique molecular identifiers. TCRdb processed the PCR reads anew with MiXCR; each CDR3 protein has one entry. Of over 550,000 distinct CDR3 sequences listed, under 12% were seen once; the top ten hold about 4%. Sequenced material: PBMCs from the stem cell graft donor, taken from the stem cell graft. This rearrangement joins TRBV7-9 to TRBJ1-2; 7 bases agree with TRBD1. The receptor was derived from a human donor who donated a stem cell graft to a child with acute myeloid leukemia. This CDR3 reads CASSSGQANLYGYTF. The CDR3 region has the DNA TGTGCCAGCAGCTCCGGACAGGCCAACCTCTATGGCTACACCTTC.